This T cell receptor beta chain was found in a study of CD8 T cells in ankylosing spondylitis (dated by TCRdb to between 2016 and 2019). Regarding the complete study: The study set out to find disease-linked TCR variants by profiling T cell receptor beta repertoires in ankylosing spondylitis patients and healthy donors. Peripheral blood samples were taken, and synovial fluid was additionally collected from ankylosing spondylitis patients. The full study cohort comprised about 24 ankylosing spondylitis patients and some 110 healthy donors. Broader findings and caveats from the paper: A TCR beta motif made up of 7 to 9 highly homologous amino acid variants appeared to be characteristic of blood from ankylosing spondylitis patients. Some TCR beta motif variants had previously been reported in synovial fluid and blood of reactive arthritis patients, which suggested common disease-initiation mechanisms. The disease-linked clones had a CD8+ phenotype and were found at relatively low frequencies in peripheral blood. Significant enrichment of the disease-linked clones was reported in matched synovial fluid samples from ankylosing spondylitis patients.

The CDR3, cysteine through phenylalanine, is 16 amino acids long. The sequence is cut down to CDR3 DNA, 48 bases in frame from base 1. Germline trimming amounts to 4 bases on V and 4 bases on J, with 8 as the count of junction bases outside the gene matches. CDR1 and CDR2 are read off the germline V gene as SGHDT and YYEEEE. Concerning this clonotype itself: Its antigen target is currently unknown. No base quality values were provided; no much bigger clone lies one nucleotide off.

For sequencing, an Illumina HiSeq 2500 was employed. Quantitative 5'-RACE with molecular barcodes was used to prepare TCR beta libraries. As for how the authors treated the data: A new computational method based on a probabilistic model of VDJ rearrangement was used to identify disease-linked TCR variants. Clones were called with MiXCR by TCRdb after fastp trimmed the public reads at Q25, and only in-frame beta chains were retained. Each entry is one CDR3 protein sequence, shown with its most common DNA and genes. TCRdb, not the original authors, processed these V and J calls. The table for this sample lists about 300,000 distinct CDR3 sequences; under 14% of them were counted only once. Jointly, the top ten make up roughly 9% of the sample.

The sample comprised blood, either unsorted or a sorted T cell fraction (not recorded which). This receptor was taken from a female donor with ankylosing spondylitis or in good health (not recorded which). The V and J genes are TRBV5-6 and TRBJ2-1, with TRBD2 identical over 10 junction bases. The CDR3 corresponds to CASSISSGRGYNEQFF. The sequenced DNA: TGTGCCAGCAGCATCTCGAGCGGGAGGGGTTACAATGAGCAGTTCTTC.